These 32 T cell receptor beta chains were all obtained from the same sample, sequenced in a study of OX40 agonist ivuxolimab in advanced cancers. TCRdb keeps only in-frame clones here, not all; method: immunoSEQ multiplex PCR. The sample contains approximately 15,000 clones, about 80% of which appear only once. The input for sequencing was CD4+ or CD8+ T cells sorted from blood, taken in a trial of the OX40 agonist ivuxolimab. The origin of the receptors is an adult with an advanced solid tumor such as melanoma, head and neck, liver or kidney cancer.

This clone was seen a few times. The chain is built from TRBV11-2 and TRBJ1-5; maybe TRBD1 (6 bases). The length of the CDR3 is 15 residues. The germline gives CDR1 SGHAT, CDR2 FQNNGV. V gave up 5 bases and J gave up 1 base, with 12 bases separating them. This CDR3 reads CASSRSGDSNQPQHF. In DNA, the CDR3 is TGTGCCAGCAGCCGATCAGGGGACAGCAATCAGCCCCAGCATTTT.

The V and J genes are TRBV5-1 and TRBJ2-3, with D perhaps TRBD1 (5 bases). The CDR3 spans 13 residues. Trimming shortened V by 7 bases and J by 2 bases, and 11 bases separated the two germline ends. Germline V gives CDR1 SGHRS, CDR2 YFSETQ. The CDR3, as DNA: TGCGCCAGCCGCACGGACAACACAGATACGCAGTATTTT. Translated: CASRTDNTDTQYF. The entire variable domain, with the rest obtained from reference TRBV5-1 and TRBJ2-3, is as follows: KAGVTQTPRYLIKTRGQQVTLSCSPISGHRSVSWYQQTPGQGLQFLFEYFSETQRNKGNFPGRFSGRQFSNSRSEMNVSTLELGDSALYLCASRTDNTDTQYFGPGTRLTVL.

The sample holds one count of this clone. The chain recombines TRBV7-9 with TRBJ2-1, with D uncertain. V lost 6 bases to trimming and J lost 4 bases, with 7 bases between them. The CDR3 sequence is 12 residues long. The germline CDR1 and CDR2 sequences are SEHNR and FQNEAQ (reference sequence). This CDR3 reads CASRNAYNEQFF. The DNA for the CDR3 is TGTGCCAGCAGGAACGCGTACAATGAGCAGTTCTTC.

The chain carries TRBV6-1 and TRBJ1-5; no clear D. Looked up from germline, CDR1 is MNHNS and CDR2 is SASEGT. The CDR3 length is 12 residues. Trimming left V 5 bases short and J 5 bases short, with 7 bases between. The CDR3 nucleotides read TGTGCCAGCAGTTATCTAGATCAGCCCCAGCATTTT. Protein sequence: CASSYLDQPQHF.

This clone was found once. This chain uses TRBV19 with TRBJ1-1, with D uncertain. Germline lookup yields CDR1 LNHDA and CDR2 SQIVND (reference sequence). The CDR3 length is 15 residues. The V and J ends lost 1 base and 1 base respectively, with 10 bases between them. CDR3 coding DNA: TGTGCCAGTAGTATAGTTCGGGTTTCGAACACTGAAGCTTTCTTT. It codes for CASSIVRVSNTEAFF.

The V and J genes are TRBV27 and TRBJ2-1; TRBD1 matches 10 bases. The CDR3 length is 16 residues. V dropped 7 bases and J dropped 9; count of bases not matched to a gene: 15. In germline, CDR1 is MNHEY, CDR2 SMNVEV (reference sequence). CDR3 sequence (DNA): TGTGCCAGCACCCCCCCCGACAGGGGGCAAAGGACTGAGCAGTTCTTC. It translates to CASTPPDRGQRTEQFF.

The CDR3 loop is CSVESVGQYVETQYF. DNA for the CDR3: TGCAGCGTTGAAAGTGTGGGACAGTACGTGGAGACCCAGTACTTC. V is TRBV29-1 and J is TRBJ2-5; 7 nucleotides agree with TRBD1. The CDR3 runs to 15 residues. The germline V gene encodes CDR1 SQVTM and CDR2 ANQGSEA. J lost 5 bases, V lost 2 bases, and 11 bases had no gene match.

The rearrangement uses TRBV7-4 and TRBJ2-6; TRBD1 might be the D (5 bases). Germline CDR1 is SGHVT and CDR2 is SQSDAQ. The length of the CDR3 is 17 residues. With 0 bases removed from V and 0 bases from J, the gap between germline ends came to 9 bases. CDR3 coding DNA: TGTGCCAGCAGCTTAGCGGGGCCAACCTCTGGGGCCAACGTCCTGACTTTC. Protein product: CASSLAGPTSGANVLTF.

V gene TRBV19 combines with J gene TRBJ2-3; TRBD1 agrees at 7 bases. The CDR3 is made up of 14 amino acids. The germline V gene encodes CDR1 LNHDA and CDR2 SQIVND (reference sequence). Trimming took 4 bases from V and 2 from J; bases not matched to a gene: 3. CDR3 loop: CASSTGTVTDTQYF. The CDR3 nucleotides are TGTGCCAGTAGTACCGGGACAGTCACAGATACGCAGTATTTT.

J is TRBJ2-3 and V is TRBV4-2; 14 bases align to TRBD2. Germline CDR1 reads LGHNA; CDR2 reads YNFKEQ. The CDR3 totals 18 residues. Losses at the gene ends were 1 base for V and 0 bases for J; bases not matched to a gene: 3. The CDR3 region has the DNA TGTGCCAGCAGCCAAGGACTAGCGGGAGGGCCTAGCACAGATACGCAGTATTTT. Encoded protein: CASSQGLAGGPSTDTQYF.

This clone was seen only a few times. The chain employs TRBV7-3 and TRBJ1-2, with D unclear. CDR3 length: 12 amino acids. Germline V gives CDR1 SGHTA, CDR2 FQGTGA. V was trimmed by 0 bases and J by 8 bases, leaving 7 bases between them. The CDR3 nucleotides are TGTGCCAGCAGCTTAACGAAAGGAGGCTACACCTTC. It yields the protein CASSLTKGGYTF.

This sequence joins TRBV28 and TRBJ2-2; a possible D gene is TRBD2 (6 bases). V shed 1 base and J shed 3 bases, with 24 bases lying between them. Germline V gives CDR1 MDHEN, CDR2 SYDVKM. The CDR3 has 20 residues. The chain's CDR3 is CASSLSPLPPLGLDTGELFF. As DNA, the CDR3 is TGTGCCAGCAGTTTATCCCCCCTCCCCCCATTGGGACTCGACACCGGGGAGCTGTTTTTT.

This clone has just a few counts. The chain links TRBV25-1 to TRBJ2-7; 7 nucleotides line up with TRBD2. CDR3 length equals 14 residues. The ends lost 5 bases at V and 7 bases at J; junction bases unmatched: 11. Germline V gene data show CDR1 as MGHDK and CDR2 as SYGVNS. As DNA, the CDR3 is TGTGCCAGCAGTCAGCGGGATTACCGAGAGGAGCAGTACTTC. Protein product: CASSQRDYREEQYF.

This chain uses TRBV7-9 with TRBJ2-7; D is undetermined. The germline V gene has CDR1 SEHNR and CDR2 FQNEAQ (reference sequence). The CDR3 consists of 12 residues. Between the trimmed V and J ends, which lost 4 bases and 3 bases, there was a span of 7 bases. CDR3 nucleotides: TGTGCCAGCAGCTCCCTAGTCTACGAGCAGTACTTC. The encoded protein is CASSSLVYEQYF.

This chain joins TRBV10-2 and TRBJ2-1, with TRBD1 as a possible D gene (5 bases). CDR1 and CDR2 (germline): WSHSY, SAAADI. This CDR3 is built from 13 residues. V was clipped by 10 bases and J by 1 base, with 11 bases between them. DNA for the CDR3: TGCGCCACCGCGACAGAGTCCTACAATGAGCAGTTCTTC. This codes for CATATESYNEQFF.

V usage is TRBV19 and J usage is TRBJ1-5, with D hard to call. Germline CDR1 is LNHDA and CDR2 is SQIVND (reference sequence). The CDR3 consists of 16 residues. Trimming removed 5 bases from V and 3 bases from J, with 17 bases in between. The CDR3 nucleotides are TGTGCCAGTAGTGCCTCCGGAGGGTACGACAATCAGCCCCAGCATTTT. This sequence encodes CASSASGGYDNQPQHF.

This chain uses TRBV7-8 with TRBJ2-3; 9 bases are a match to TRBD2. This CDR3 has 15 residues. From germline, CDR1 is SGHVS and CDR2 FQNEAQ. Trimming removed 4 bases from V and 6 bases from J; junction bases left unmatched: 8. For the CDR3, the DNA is TGTGCCAGCAGCTCTTCTAGCGGGGTCCGGGATACGCAGTATTTT. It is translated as CASSSSSGVRDTQYF.

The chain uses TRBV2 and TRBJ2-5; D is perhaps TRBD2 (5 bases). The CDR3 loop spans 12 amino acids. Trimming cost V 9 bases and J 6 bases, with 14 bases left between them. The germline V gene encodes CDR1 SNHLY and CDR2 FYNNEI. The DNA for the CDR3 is TGTGCCAGTACGACGGGAAGAAAGACCCAGTACTTC. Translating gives CASTTGRKTQYF.

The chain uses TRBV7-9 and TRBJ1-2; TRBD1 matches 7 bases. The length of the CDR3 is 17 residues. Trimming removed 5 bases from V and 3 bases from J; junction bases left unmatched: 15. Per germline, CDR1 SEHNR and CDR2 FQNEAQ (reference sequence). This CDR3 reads CASSQLKGTEAYYGYTF. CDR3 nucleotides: TGTGCCAGCAGCCAATTAAAAGGGACAGAAGCTTACTATGGCTACACCTTC.

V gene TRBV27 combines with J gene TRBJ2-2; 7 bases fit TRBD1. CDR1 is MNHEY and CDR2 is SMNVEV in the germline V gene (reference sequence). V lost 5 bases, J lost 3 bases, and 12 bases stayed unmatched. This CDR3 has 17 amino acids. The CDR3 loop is CASSPTTGALYTGELFF. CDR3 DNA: TGTGCCAGCAGTCCAACAACAGGGGCCCTTTACACCGGGGAGCTGTTTTTT.

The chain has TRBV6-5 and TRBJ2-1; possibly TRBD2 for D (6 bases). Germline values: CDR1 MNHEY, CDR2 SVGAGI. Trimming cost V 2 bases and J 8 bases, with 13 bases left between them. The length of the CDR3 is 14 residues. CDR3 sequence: CASSYPGTSDEQFF. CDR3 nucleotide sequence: TGTGCCAGCAGTTACCCGGGGACTTCTGATGAGCAGTTCTTC.

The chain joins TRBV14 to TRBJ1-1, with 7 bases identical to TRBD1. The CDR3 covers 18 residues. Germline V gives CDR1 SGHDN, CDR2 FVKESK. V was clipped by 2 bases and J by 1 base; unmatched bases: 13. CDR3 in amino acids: CASSQRDHRGPTNTEAFF. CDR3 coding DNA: TGTGCCAGCAGCCAAAGGGATCACAGGGGCCCTACGAACACTGAAGCTTTCTTT.

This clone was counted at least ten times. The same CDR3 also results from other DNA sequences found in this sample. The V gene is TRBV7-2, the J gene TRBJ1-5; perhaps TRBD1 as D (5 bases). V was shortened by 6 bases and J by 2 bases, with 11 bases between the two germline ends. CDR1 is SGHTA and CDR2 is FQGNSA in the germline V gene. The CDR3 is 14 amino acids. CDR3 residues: CASSWGDGNQPQHF. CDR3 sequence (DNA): TGTGCCAGCAGTTGGGGGGACGGCAATCAGCCCCAGCATTTT.

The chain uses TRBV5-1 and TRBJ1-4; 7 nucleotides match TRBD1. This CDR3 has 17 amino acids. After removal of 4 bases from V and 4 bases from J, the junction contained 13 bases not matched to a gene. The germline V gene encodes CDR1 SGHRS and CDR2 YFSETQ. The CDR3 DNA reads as TGCGCCAGCAGCCGCTTCTCCGAGGGACAGCTTAATGAAAAACTGTTTTTT. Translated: CASSRFSEGQLNEKLFF.

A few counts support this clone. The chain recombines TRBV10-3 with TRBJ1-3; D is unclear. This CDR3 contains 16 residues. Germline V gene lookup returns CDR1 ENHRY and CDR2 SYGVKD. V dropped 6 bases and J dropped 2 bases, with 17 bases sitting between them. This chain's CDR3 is CAIRGSAFNPGNTIYF. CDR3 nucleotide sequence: TGTGCCATCAGGGGGTCAGCCTTTAATCCTGGAAACACCATATATTTT.

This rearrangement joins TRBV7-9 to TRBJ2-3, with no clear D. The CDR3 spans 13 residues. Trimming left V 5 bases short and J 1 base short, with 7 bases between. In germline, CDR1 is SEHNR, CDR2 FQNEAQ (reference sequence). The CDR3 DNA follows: TGTGCCAGCAGCCTAAAGGGCACAGATACGCAGTATTTT. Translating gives CASSLKGTDTQYF.

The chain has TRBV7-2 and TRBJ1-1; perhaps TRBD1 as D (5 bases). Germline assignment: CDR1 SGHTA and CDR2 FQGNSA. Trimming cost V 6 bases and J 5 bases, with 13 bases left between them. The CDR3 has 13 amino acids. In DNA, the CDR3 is TGTGCCAGCAGAGGCGGGGGGAGGACTGAAGCTTTCTTT. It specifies CASRGGGRTEAFF.

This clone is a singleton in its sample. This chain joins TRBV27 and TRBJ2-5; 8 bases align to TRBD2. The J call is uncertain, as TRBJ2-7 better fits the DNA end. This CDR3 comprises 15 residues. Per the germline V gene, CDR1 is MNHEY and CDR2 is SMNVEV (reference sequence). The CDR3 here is CASSSSRGLVGEQYF. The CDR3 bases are TGTGCCAGCAGTTCATCAAGGGGACTAGTAGGCGAGCAGTACTTC.

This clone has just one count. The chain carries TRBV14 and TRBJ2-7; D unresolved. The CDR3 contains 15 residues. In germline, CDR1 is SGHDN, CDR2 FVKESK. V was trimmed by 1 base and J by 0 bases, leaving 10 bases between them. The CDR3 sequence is CASSQGLASSYEQYF. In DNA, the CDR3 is TGTGCCAGCAGCCAAGGATTGGCGAGCTCCTACGAGCAGTACTTC.

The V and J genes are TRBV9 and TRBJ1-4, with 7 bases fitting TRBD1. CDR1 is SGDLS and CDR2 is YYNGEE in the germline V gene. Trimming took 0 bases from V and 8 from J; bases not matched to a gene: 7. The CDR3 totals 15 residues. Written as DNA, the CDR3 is TGTGCCAGCAGCGTAGCCGGGACAGCATGGGAAAAACTGTTTTTT. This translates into CASSVAGTAWEKLFF.

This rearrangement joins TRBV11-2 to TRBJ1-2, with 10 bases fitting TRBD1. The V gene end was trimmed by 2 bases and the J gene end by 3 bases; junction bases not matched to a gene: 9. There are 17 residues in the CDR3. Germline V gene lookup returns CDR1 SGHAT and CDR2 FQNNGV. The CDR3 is CASSLLVGQGPHYGYTF. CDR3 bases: TGTGCCAGCAGCTTACTCGTGGGACAGGGGCCTCACTATGGCTACACCTTC.

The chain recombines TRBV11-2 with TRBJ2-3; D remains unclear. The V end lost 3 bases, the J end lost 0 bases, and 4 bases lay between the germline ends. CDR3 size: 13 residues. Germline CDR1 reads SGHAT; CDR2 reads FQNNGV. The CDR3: CASSFVSTDTQYF. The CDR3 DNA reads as TGTGCCAGCAGCTTTGTCAGCACAGATACGCAGTATTTT.